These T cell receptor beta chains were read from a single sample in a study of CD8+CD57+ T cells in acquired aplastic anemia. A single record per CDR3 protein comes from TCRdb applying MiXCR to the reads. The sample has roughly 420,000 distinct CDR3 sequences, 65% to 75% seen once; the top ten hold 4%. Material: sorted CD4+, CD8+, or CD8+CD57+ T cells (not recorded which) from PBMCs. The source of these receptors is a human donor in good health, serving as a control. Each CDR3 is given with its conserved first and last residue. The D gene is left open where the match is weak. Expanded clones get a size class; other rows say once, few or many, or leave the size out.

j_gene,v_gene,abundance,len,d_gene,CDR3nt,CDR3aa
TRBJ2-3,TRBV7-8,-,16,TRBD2,TGTGCCAGCAGCGGAGAAAGCGGGGGGGCCGTAGATACGCAGTATTTT,CASSGESGGAVDTQYF
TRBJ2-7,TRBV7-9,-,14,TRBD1,TGTGCCAGCAGCTTCCGGACAGGGTTTGGCGAGCAGTACTTC,CASSFRTGFGEQYF
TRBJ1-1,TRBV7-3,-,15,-,-,CASSSIRGTEAFFVF
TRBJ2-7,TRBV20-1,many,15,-,TGCAGTGCTAGAGATCAGGGACTCGGGCGGTACGAGCAGTACTTC,CSARDQGLGRYEQYF
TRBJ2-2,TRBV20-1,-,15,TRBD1,TGCAGTGCTAGAGAGGGGACAGGGAGCGGGCGGGAGCTGTTTTTT,CSAREGTGSGRELFF
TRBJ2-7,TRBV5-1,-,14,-,TGCGCCACCTCGGAAGGGGGGTATACCTACGAGCAGTACTTC,CATSEGGYTYEQYF
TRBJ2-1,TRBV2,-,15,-,TGTGCCAGCAGCCAGGGGGGGTTTTCCTACAATGAGCAGTTCTTC,CASSQGGFSYNEQFF
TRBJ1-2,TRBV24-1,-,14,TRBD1,TGTTCCACCAGTGATAAGAACAGGGGGTATGGCTACACCTTC,CSTSDKNRGYGYTF
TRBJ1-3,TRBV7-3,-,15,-,TGTGCCAGCAGCTTTTCGGCCAGCTCTGGAAACACCATATATTTT,CASSFSASSGNTIYF
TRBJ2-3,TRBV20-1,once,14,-,TGCAATGCTAGTTCGGCATCTAGCACAGACACGCAGTATTTT,CNASSASSTDTQYF
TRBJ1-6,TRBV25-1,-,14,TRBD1,TGTGCCAGCACCCAGGGGGGATCCAATTCACCCCTCCACTTT,CASTQGGSNSPLHF
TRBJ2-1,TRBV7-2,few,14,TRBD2,TGTGCCAGCAGCTTAGCAGCGGGGGACAATGAGCAGTTCTTC,CASSLAAGDNEQFF
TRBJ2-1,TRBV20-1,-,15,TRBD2,TGCAGTGCCCCAGAGACTAGCGGCGGTGGTGATGAGCAGTTCTTC,CSAPETSGGGDEQFF
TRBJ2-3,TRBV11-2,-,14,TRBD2,TGTGCCAGCAGCTTGGGCCTAGCGGCAGATACGCAGTATTTT,CASSLGLAADTQYF
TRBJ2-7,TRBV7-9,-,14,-,TGTGCCAGCAGCTTAGTGGAGAGGGACTACGAGCAGTACTTC,CASSLVERDYEQYF
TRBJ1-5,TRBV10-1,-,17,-,TGCGCCAGCAGCTTGATGGGGGGGGAACGATACGAGCAGCCCCAGCATTTT,CASSLMGGERYEQPQHF
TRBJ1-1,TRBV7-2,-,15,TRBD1,TGTGCCAGCAGCGCGGGACAGCCCCTAACGTTCGGGGCCTTCTTT,CASSAGQPLTFGAFF
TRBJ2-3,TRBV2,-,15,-,TGTGCCAGCAGTTCGGCTGGCGTTAGCACAGATACGCAGTATTTT,CASSSAGVSTDTQYF
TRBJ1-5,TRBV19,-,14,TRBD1,TGTGCCAGTAGTAACTCACAGGGGGACTATGGCTACACTTTC,CASSNSQGDYGYTF
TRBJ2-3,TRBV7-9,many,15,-,TGTGCCAGCAGCCCGCGACGGGCTAGCACAGATACGCAGTATTTT,CASSPRRASTDTQYF
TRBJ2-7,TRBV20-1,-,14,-,TGCAGTGCTAGAAGGCAGGGGCAGTCCTACGAGCAGTACTTC,CSARRQGQSYEQYF
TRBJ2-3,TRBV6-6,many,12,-,TGTGCCAGCAGTTACGGGCGATTTCCGGGGGATTTT,CASSYGRFPGDF
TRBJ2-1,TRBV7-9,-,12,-,TGTGCCAGCAGCTTACCAGGGAAAGAAGATTTCTTC,CASSLPGKEDFF
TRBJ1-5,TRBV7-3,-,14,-,TGTGCCAGCAGCGAAGAACCTAGCAATCAGCCCCAGCATTTT,CASSEEPSNQPQHF
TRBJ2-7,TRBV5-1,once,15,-,TGCGCCAGCAGCCAGTGGGGGACGGCGCACTACGAGCAGTACTTC,CASSQWGTAHYEQYF
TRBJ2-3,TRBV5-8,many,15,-,TGTGCCAGCAGCCTTAGCGGTACTAGCACAGATACGCAGTATTTT,CASSLSGTSTDTQYF
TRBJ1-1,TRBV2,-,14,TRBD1,TGTGCCAGCACCTGGGACAGGGGGAACACTGAAGCTTTCTTT,CASTWDRGNTEAFF
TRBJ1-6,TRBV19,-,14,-,TGTGCCAGTAGTCCTGCGAATACAAATTCACCCCTCCACTTT,CASSPANTNSPLHF
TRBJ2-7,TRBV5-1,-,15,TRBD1,TGTGCCAGCAGCCCAATGCGACAGGGAGCTAGGGAGCAGTACTTC,CASSPMRQGAREQYF
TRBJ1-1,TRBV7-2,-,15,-,TGCGCCAGCAGCTTTAGTTTAGGGGGGTCGGCCGAAGCTTTCTTT,CASSFSLGGSAEAFF
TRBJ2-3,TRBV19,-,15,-,TGTGCCAGTAGTCCACAGGCCACTAGCACAGATACGCAGTATTTT,CASSPQATSTDTQYF
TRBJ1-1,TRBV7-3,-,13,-,TGTGCCAGCAGCCGTGACCATAACACTGAAGCTTTCTTT,CASSRDHNTEAFF
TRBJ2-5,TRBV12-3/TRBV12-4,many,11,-,TGTGCCAGCAGTTTCGTAGAGACCCAGTACTTC,CASSFVETQYF
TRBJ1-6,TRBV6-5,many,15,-,TGTGCCAGCAGCCCCTATACGAGGGATAATTCACCCCTCCACTTT,CASSPYTRDNSPLHF
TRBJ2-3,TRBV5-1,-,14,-,TGCGCCAGCAACCTGGGTGATACGACAGTTACGCAGTATTTT,CASNLGDTTVTQYF
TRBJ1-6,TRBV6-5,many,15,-,TGTGCCAGCACCGTTGATTGGGCTAATAATTCACCCCTCCACTTT,CASTVDWANNSPLHF
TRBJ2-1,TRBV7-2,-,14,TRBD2,TGTGCCAGCAGCTTAGGGGGACTAGCAAATGAGCAGTTCTTC,CASSLGGLANEQFF
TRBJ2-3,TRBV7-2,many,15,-,TGTGCCAGCAGCAGGGACGGTATAGGCACAGATACGCAGTATTTT,CASSRDGIGTDTQYF
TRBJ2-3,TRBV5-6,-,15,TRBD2,TGTGCCAGCAGCTCGGCTAGCGGGGGGTCAGATACGCAGTATTTT,CASSSASGGSDTQYF
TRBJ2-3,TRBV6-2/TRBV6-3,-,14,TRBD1,TGTGCCATCGGCGCCGGGACAGGGGTTAAACTGTTGTATTTT,CAIGAGTGVKLLYF
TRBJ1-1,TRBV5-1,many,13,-,TGCGCCAGCAGCCAAGCGGGACAAGGTGAAGCTTTCTTT,CASSQAGQGEAFF
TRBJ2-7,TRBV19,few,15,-,TGTGCCAGTAGTATAGGGCTAGGGGTATCCTACGAGCAGTACTTC,CASSIGLGVSYEQYF
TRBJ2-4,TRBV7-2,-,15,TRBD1,TGTGCCAGCAGCCTTCGGACAGGGAGCTTTGGCATTCAGTACTTC,CASSLRTGSFGIQYF
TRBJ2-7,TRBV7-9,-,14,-,TGTGCCAGCAGCTTAGGAATAGCAAGGGCGGCGCAGTCCTTC,CASSLGIARAAQSF
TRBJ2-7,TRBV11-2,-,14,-,TGTGCCAGCAGCTTAGAACACTTCTCGGGGGAGCAGTACTTC,CASSLEHFSGEQYF
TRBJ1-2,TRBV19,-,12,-,TGTGCCAGTAGTGCAGGGATCTATGGCTACACCTTC,CASSAGIYGYTF
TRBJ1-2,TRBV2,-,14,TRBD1,TGTGCCAGCAGCATCGGGACAGCCGGAGATGGCTACACCTTC,CASSIGTAGDGYTF
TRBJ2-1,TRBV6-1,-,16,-,TGTGCCAGCAGTGGACAGGGGCAAGGGAGGGGGACTAGCCTGTTCTTC,CASSGQGQGRGTSLFF
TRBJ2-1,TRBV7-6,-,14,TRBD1,TGTGCCAGCAGCTTTACAGGGGGCAATGAGGCCTACGAGTTC,CASSFTGGNEAYEF
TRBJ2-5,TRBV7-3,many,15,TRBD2,TGTGCCAGCAGCCCTAGCGGGGGGGAGACTGAGACCCAGTACTTC,CASSPSGGETETQYF
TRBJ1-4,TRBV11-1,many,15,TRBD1,TGTGCCAGCAGCCTCGAACAGGGGAGAAGTGAAAAACTGTTTTTT,CASSLEQGRSEKLFF
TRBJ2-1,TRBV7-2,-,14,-,TGTGCCAGCAGCCAATACGCTGCAGGGAGGATCTATGGCTTC,CASSQYAAGRIYGF
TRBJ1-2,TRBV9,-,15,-,-,CASSERETQYFGYTF
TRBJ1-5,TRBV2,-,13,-,TGTGCCAGCAGAGAGACGGGGTATCAGCCCCAGCATTTT,CASRETGYQPQHF